The entry that follows covers one TCR beta chain sequence. The CDR3 loop spans 16 amino acids. J gave up 1 base and V 5 bases, and 6 bases lay outside the gene matches. The germline CDR1 and CDR2 sequences are SGHTA and FQGNSA. The data belong to a study of sequential checkpoint blockade in melanoma. About the research overall: After both sequences, patients received maintenance nivolumab.

Sequenced by immunoSEQ multiplex PCR; TCRdb stores in-frame clones only, minus some. The repertoire includes about 20,000 clones, roughly 82% of them detected once, and just over 50% sits in the top ten. Indicated treatment: randomized to nivolumab then ipilimumab (arm A) or the reverse (arm B). Patients had received no earlier DNA-damaging chemotherapy. The TCR originated in a human donor with melanoma. This chain links TRBV7-2 with TRBJ2-1, with 9 bases matching TRBD2. Sample: CD8+ T cells sorted from blood (inferred from file names), taken from a patient given nivolumab and ipilimumab in sequence. CDR3 protein: CASSQDSGGSYNEQFF. The CDR3 coding sequence is TGTGCCAGCAGCCAAGACAGCGGGGGGTCCTACAATGAGCAGTTCTTC. Full variable domain (missing parts from reference TRBV7-2 and TRBJ2-1): GAGVSQSPSNKVTEKGKDVELRCDPISGHTALYWYRQSLGQGLEFLIYFQGNSAPDKSGLPSDRFSAERTGGSVSTLTIQRTQQEDSAVYLCASSQDSGGSYNEQFFGPGTRLTVL.